Below are 17 T cell receptor beta chains sequenced from a single sample in a study of shared clonotypes between healthy human individuals. Sequencing used immunoSEQ multiplex PCR; TCRdb keeps in-frame clones, though not all of them. The sample lists about 980,000 clones, around 80% occurring once. Input material: memory CD4+ T cells sorted from blood. Subset in this sample: CD45RA-negative fraction. The origin of the receptors is a man aged 18 to 29 in good health.

The chain recombines TRBV30 with TRBJ2-1; the match to TRBD1 covers 9 bases. Germline CDR1 and CDR2: GTSNPN and SVGIG (reference sequence). This CDR3 comprises 13 residues. V lost 7 bases to trimming and J lost 4 bases; unmatched junction nucleotides: 5. The DNA of the CDR3 is TGTGCCTCAACGACAGGGGGATACAATGAGCAGTTCTTC. It yields the protein CASTTGGYNEQFF.

In the case of this clone: Other DNA sequences from this sample encode an identical CDR3 as well. This rearrangement joins TRBV19 to TRBJ1-5; D call uncertain. The CDR3 is 12 amino acids. The germline gives CDR1 LNHDA, CDR2 SQIVND (reference sequence). V shed 1 base and J shed 8 bases, with 6 bases lying between them. Here the CDR3 reads CASSIGPEPQHF. DNA of the CDR3: TGTGCCAGTAGTATAGGTCCCGAGCCCCAGCATTTT.

The V call is TRBV28, the J call TRBJ1-2, with 7 nucleotides matching TRBD1. Trimming removed 6 bases from V and 7 bases from J; junction bases left unmatched: 11. The CDR3 is 14 amino acids. In germline, CDR1 is MDHEN, CDR2 SYDVKM. CDR3 bases: TGTGCCAGCAGGCGCGTAGTGACAGGGACTGGCTACACCTTC. Amino acids: CASRRVVTGTGYTF.

The chain is built from TRBV20-1 and TRBJ2-3, with D possibly being TRBD1 or TRBD2 (5 bases each). This CDR3 is 11 amino acids long. V was pared by 2 bases and J by 6 bases, with 6 bases between. CDR1 is DFQATT, CDR2 SNEGSKA, per germline (reference sequence). The DNA for the CDR3 is TGCAGTGCTAGATGGGGGGATACGCAGTATTTT. Its translation is CSARWGDTQYF.

The gene calls are TRBV2 and TRBJ2-4; D uncertain. The CDR3 runs 10 residues. V lost 1 base and J 8 bases, leaving 0 bases between the germline ends. CDR1 is SNHLY and CDR2 is FYNNEI in the germline V gene. The CDR3 bases are TGTGCCAGCAGTGAAGACATTCAGTACTTC. Protein: CASSEDIQYF.

This clone was observed once. The CDR3 DNA sequence: TGTGCCAGCAGCTACGGGGCTAATGAAAAACTGTTTTTT. This translates into CASSYGANEKLFF. The chain couples TRBV7-9 to TRBJ1-4, with D uncertain. Germline CDR1 reads SEHNR; CDR2 reads FQNEAQ (reference sequence). V dropped 4 bases and J dropped 3 bases, with 6 bases sitting between them. CDR3 size: 13 residues. The entire variable domain, with the rest obtained from reference TRBV7-9 and TRBJ1-4, is as follows: DTGVSQNPRHKITKRGQNVTFRCDPISEHNRLYWYRQTLGQGPEFLTYFQNEAQLEKSRLLSDRFSAERPKGSFSTLEIQRTEQGDSAMYLCASSYGANEKLFFGSGTQLSVL.

This clone showed up many times. The chain has TRBV5-5 and TRBJ1-1, with D possibly matching TRBD1 (6 bases). Trimming took 4 bases from V and 2 from J, leaving 15 bases between them. The germline CDR1 and CDR2 sequences are SGHKS and YYEKEE (reference sequence). The CDR3 runs to 15 residues. In nucleotides, the CDR3 is TGTGCCAGCAGCCGGGAGGGACATTCTAACACTGAAGCTTTCTTT. Translated, it gives CASSREGHSNTEAFF.

V is TRBV6-1 and J is TRBJ2-4, with unresolved D. Trimming shortened V by 0 bases and J by 0 bases, and 12 bases separated the two germline ends. From germline, CDR1 is MNHNS and CDR2 SASEGT. The CDR3 spans 17 residues. The CDR3 protein is CASSEARIPLAKNIQYF. As DNA, the CDR3 is TGTGCCAGCAGTGAAGCTCGGATCCCGTTAGCCAAAAACATTCAGTACTTC.

The chain combines TRBV6-5 with TRBJ2-3, with 7 bases lining up with TRBD2. The CDR3 has 11 residues. Losses at the gene ends were 6 bases for V and 6 bases for J; bases not matched to a gene: 0. CDR1 is MNHEY, CDR2 SVGAGI, per germline. CDR3 amino acids: CASSGGDTQYF. CDR3 bases: TGTGCCAGCAGCGGGGGGGATACGCAGTATTTT.

The chain joins TRBV14 to TRBJ1-2; weak D call: TRBD1 (5 bases). CDR3 size: 13 residues. The V gene's germline CDR1 is SGHDN and CDR2 FVKESK. Trimming pared 4 bases from V and 2 bases from J, leaving 8 bases between. For the CDR3, the DNA is TGTGCCAGCAGCCGGGACCAGAACTATGGCTACACCTTC. Its translation: CASSRDQNYGYTF.

The chain employs TRBV28 and TRBJ2-1, with D possibly being TRBD1 or TRBD2 (6 bases each). There are 16 residues in the CDR3. In germline, CDR1 is MDHEN, CDR2 SYDVKM. V was trimmed by 7 bases and J by 6 bases, leaving 22 bases between them. The DNA for the CDR3 is TGTGCCAGCACCCGAGGGGGGACTCGAGGGGTCAATGAGCAGTTCTTC. Protein: CASTRGGTRGVNEQFF. Variable domain in full (rest from reference TRBV28 and TRBJ2-1): DVKVTQSSRYLVKRTGEKVFLECVQDMDHENMFWYRQDPGLGLRLIYFSYDVKMKEKGDIPEGYSVSREKKERFSLILESASTNQTSMYLCASTRGGTRGVNEQFFGPGTRLTVL.

The chain couples TRBV5-4 to TRBJ1-2; TRBD1 agrees at 11 bases. CDR1 and CDR2 from the germline V gene are SGHNT and YYREEE (reference sequence). The trim removed 5 bases at V and 3 bases at J, leaving 6 bases unmatched. The CDR3 has 15 amino acids. For the CDR3, the DNA is TGTGCCAGCAGTTCCCCGGACAGGGGGCACTATGGCTACACCTTC. It specifies CASSSPDRGHYGYTF.

The chain has TRBV5-1 and TRBJ2-7; tentatively, D is TRBD1 (6 bases). Germline values: CDR1 SGHRS, CDR2 YFSETQ. The CDR3 contains 12 residues. The V end lost 5 bases, the J end lost 6 bases, and 12 bases lay between the germline ends. CDR3 DNA sequence: TGCGCCAGCAGTCTGGACAGCCGCGAGCAGTACTTC. This gives the protein CASSLDSREQYF. The variable domain in full, completed from reference TRBV5-1 and TRBJ2-7, reads KAGVTQTPRYLIKTRGQQVTLSCSPISGHRSVSWYQQTPGQGLQFLFEYFSETQRNKGNFPGRFSGRQFSNSRSEMNVSTLELGDSALYLCASSLDSREQYFGPGTRLTVT.

The rearrangement joins TRBV6-6 to TRBJ2-7, with 8 nucleotides matching TRBD1. The germline gives CDR1 MNHNY, CDR2 SVGAGI (reference sequence). After removal of 7 bases from V and 3 bases from J, the junction contained 5 bases not matched to a gene. CDR3 size: 13 residues. For the CDR3, the DNA is TGTGCCAGCACCGACAGGGGCGGCTACGAGCAGTACTTC. Amino acids: CASTDRGGYEQYF.

A few counts support this clone. The sample contains more than one DNA sequence encoding this CDR3. The chain combines TRBV7-2 with TRBJ1-6; D gene ambiguous. Per germline, CDR1 SGHTA and CDR2 FQGNSA. The CDR3 runs to 13 residues. V shed 1 base and J shed 8 bases, with 6 bases lying between them. The CDR3 loop is CASSLVEDSPLHF. CDR3 DNA sequence: TGTGCCAGCAGCTTAGTGGAGGATTCACCCCTCCACTTT.

The chain combines TRBV6-5 with TRBJ1-4; D uncertain. Trimming cost V 0 bases and J 8 bases, with 13 bases left between them. Germline assignment: CDR1 MNHEY and CDR2 SVGAGI. This CDR3 region has 15 residues. CDR3 DNA sequence: TGTGCCAGCAGTTACTCGGGGTCCGCTGAAGAAAAACTGTTTTTT. Protein: CASSYSGSAEEKLFF.

This chain uses TRBV28 with TRBJ2-1; weak D call: TRBD1 (6 bases). This CDR3 has 13 residues. CDR1 is MDHEN, CDR2 SYDVKM, per germline. Trimming cost V 3 bases and J 15 bases, with 18 bases left between them. The CDR3 coding sequence is TGTGCCAGCAGTTTCCAAGACAGGAGTCGGGTGTTCTTC. This codes for CASSFQDRSRVFF.